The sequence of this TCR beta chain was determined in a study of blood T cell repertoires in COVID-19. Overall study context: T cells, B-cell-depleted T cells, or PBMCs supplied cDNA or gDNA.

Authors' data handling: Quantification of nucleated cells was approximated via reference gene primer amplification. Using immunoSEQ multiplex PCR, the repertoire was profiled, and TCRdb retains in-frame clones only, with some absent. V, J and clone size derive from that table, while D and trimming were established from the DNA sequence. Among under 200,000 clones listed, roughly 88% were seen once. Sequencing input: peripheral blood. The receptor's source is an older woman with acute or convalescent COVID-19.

The CDR3 bases are TGTGCCAGCAGCTCAGGGGGGAACCAAGAGACCCAGTACTTC. Encoded protein: CASSSGGNQETQYF. This chain uses TRBV5-4 with TRBJ2-5; D might be TRBD1 (7 bases). This CDR3 region has 14 residues. CDR1 SGHNT and CDR2 YYREEE come from the germline V gene (reference sequence). The V end lost 3 bases, the J end lost 0 bases, and 9 bases lay between the germline ends. Looking up the rest from reference TRBV5-4 and TRBJ2-5 gives the full variable domain: ETGVTQSPTHLIKTRGQQVTLRCSSQSGHNTVSWYQQALGQGPQFIFQYYREEENGRGNFPPRFSGLQFPNYSSELNVNALELDDSALYLCASSSGGNQETQYFGPGTRLLVL.